These 7 T cell receptor beta chains share one sample of origin, sequenced in a study of naive and memory T cell subsets. Regarding the study as a whole: A few larger clonotypes appeared in naive repertoires, especially CD8, possibly memory cells re-expressing CD45RA.

Their antigens remain unidentified. Two oligonucleotides, mixed equimolar, formed the beta constant-region primer covering TRBC1 and TRBC2. Four rounds of PCR amplified the ligated cDNA using nested alpha and beta constant-region primers plus SP2. TCRdb analysed the UMI-ligation and nested PCR reads with MiXCR anew, one entry per CDR3 protein. Among roughly 150,000 distinct CDR3 sequences listed, about 20% were seen once. The specimen was naive CD4+ T cells from blood. Receptor source: a human donor in good health.

In its sample, this clonotype was seen a few times. The V call is TRBV28, the J call TRBJ1-5; D is unclear. Germline CDR1 reads MDHEN; CDR2 reads SYDVKM. V lost 1 base to trimming and J lost 0 bases, with 7 bases between them. The CDR3 is 15 amino acids. The CDR3 DNA sequence: TGTGCCAGCAGTTTATACGCCAGTAGCAATCAGCCCCAGCATTTT. Its protein is CASSLYASSNQPQHF.

The chain employs TRBV20-1 and TRBJ2-1; 7 bases agree with TRBD2. V trimming: 5 bases; J trimming: 5 bases; junction bases outside the gene matches: 9. CDR1 is DFQATT and CDR2 is SNEGSKA in the germline V gene (reference sequence). The CDR3 runs to 14 residues. The DNA for the CDR3 is TGCAGTGCTGCGCTAGCGGCGGGGAACAATGAGCAGTTCTTC. Translation gives CSAALAAGNNEQFF.

Only a few counts were recorded for this clonotype. The junction does not match germline at one end; this may be a read error. The chain joins TRBV12-3 or TRBV12-4 to TRBJ2-3; D remains unclear. This CDR3 region has 14 residues. The CDR3 loop reads CASGFVTSTDTQYF. The CDR3 nucleotides read TGTGCCAGCGGTTTTGTTACTAGCACAGATACGCAGTATTTT.

This clonotype was found many times. The chain has TRBV11-2 and TRBJ2-7, with 8 bases matching TRBD1. Germline CDR1 is SGHAT and CDR2 is FQNNGV. The CDR3 is 20 residues long. The V and J ends lost 4 bases and 10 bases, in that order; junction bases with no gene match: 30. CDR3 coding DNA: TGTGCCAGCAGCTCCTCAATACTTAACCAGTTCGGATGGGGACAGGATGGCCAGTACTTC. Its protein product is CASSSSILNQFGWGQDGQYF.

The rearrangement joins TRBV30 to TRBJ2-4; weak D call: TRBD2 (6 bases). The CDR3 is made up of 13 amino acids. V lost 7 bases to trimming and J lost 7 bases, with 17 bases between them. Germline V lookup: CDR1 GTSNPN, CDR2 SVGIG (reference sequence). As DNA, the CDR3 is TGTGCCTACTCACTAGCCCTTGGGAACATTCAGTACTTC. It is translated as CAYSLALGNIQYF.

This clonotype was seen more than once but under ten times. The CDR3 DNA sequence: TGCAGTGCTTCAGACAGAGTTCGTTCTCCCTACGAGCAGTACTTC. Encoded protein: CSASDRVRSPYEQYF. The chain uses TRBV20-1 and TRBJ2-7, with D possibly being TRBD1 (5 bases). The germline V and J ends were trimmed by 5 bases and 2 bases, with 19 bases remaining between them. CDR1 is DFQATT and CDR2 is SNEGSKA in the germline V gene (reference sequence). The CDR3 covers 15 residues.

The gene calls are TRBV29-1 and TRBJ2-2; 11 nucleotides agree with TRBD1. Trimming took 6 bases from V and 6 from J; bases not matched to a gene: 3. Germline CDR1 SQVTM, CDR2 ANQGSEA. The CDR3 contains 13 residues. The CDR3 bases are TGCAGCGTGGGACAGGGGGAACCCGGGGAGCTGTTTTTT. This translates into CSVGQGEPGELFF.